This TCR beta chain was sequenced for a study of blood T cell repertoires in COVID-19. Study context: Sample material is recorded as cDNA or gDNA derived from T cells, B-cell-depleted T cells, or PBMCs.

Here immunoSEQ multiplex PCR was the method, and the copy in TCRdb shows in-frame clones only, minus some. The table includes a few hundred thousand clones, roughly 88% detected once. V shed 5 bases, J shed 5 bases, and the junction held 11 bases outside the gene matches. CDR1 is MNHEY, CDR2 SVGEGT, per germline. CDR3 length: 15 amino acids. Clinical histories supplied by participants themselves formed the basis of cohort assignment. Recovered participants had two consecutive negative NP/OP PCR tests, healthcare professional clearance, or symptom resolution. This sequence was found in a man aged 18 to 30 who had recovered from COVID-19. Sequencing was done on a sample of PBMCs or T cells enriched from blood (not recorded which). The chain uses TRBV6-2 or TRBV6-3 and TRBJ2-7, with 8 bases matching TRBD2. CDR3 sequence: CASSREAGAIHEQYF. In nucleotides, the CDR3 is TGTGCCAGCAGTCGAGAAGCGGGAGCCATCCACGAGCAGTACTTC.